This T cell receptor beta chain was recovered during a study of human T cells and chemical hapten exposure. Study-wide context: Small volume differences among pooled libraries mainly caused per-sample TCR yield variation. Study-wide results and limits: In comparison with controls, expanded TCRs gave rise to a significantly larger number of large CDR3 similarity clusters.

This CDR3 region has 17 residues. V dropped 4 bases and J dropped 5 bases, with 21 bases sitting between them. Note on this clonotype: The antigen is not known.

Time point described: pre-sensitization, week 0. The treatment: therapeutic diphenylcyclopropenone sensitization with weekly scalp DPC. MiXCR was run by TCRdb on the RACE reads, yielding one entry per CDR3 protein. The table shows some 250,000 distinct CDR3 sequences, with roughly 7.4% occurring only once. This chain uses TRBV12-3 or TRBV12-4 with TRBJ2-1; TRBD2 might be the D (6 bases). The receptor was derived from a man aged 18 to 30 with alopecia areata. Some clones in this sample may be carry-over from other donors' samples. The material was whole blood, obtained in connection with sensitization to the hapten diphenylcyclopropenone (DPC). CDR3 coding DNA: TGTGCCAGCAGTTGGCCGACTGGGCTAGCGCCGAACAATGAGCAGTTCTTC. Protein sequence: CASSWPTGLAPNNEQFF.